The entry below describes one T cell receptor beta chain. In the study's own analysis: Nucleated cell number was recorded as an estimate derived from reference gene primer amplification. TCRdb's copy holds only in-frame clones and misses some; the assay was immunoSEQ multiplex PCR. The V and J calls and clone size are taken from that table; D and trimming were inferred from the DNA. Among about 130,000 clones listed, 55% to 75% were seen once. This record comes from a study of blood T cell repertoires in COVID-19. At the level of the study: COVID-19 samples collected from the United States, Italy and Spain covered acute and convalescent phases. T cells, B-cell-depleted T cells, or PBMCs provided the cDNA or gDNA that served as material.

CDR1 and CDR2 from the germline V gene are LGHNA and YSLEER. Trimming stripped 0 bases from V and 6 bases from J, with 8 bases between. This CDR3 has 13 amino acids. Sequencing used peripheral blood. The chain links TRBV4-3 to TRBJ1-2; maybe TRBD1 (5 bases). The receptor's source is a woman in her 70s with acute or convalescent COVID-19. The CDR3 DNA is TGCGCCAGCAGCCAAGATTGGGGGGATGGCTACACCTTC. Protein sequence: CASSQDWGDGYTF.